These T cell receptor beta chains were read from a single sample in a study of blood T cell repertoires in COVID-19. Measured with immunoSEQ multiplex PCR; TCRdb has only the in-frame clones, and not every one. The sample includes roughly 300,000 clones, more than 75% of them seen just once. The sequencing sample was made of PBMCs or T cells enriched from blood (not recorded which). These receptors were obtained from a woman between 25 and 40 years old who had recovered from COVID-19. Each CDR3 is given with its conserved first and last residue. D genes are given only for firm matches. Clone size, where shown, is once, few, many, or a class for clones that have expanded.

TRBJ2-3 | - | - | TRBV4-3 | CASSQDVDVRQYF | TGCGCCAGCAGCCAAGATGTTGATGTTAGGCAGTATTTT
TRBJ2-7 | few | TRBD1 | TRBV5-1 | CASGLGQPTYEQYF | TGCGCCAGCGGCTTGGGACAGCCGACCTACGAGCAGTACTTC
TRBJ2-4 | - | TRBD1 | TRBV14 | CASSLDRGGNIQYF | TGTGCCAGCAGCCTCGACAGGGGTGGAAACATTCAGTACTTC
TRBJ1-2 | - | TRBD1 | TRBV25-1 | CASRRQGGNYGYTF | TGTGCCAGCAGAAGACAGGGGGGGAACTATGGCTACACCTTC
TRBJ2-3 | - | - | TRBV10-3 | CAIGGSDTQYF | TGTGCCATTGGGGGGTCAGATACGCAGTATTTT
TRBJ1-5 | - | - | TRBV7-8 | CASSPNRGPQHF | TGTGCCAGCAGCCCCAACCGGGGGCCCCAGCATTTT
TRBJ1-5 | once | - | TRBV19 | CASRDNSNQPQHF | TGTGCCAGTAGGGACAATAGCAATCAGCCCCAGCATTTT
TRBJ2-7 | - | TRBD2 | TRBV6-1 | CASSDRLAGAYEQYF | TGTGCCAGCAGTGACCGACTAGCGGGGGCCTACGAGCAGTACTTC
TRBJ2-5 | - | TRBD2 | TRBV12-3/TRBV12-4 | CASSFGGKETQYF | TGTGCCAGCAGTTTCGGGGGGAAAGAGACCCAGTACTTC
TRBJ2-7 | - | TRBD2 | TRBV7-8 | CASSLGLASGMSYEQYF | TGTGCCAGCAGCTTAGGCTTGGCTAGCGGGATGTCTTACGAGCAGTACTTC
TRBJ2-5 | once | TRBD2 | TRBV28 | CASSFSGNQETQYF | TGTGCCAGCAGTTTTAGCGGGAATCAAGAGACCCAGTACTTC
TRBJ1-3 | - | TRBD1 | TRBV11-2 | CASVGQASSGNTIYF | TGTGCCAGTGTGGGACAGGCGAGCTCTGGAAACACCATATATTTT
TRBJ1-6 | - | TRBD1 | TRBV27 | CASSLFTGGNSPLHF | TGTGCCAGCAGTTTATTTACAGGGGGGAATTCACCCCTCCACTTT
TRBJ2-7 | - | - | TRBV11-2 | CASSRPRRLEQYF | TGTGCCAGCAGCCGACCTAGGCGGCTCGAGCAGTACTTC
TRBJ2-3 | - | TRBD2 | TRBV5-5 | CASSLRTGGTDTQYF | TGTGCCAGCAGCTTGAGAACCGGGGGGACAGATACGCAGTATTTT
TRBJ1-2 | - | TRBD1 | TRBV12-3/TRBV12-4 | CASSLRDRGGYTF | TGTGCCAGCAGTCTCCGGGACAGAGGTGGCTACACCTTC
TRBJ1-4 | - | - | TRBV6-5 | CASIQDTLAGEKLFF | TGTGCCAGCATCCAGGACACCTTAGCGGGTGAAAAACTGTTTTTT
TRBJ2-3 | few | TRBD2 | TRBV7-2 | CASSLTTSLTDTQYF | TGTGCCAGCAGCCTAACGACTAGCCTCACAGATACGCAGTATTTT
TRBJ1-6 | - | - | TRBV18 | CASSPPGGGVSPLHF | TGTGCCAGCTCACCACCGGGGGGAGGGGTTTCACCCCTCCACTTT
TRBJ2-3 | - | - | TRBV5-4 | CASSLTGKDTQYF | TGTGCCAGCAGCTTGACAGGGAAGGATACGCAGTATTTT
TRBJ2-7 | - | TRBD1 | TRBV19 | CASRMDLTGPSYEQYF | TGTGCCAGTAGAATGGACCTGACAGGGCCCTCCTACGAGCAGTACTTC
TRBJ1-2 | - | - | TRBV21-1 | CASSASNWGQGALNYGYTF | -
TRBJ1-1 | once | - | TRBV29-1 | CSVQFGLLNTEAFF | TGCAGCGTACAATTCGGACTGCTTAACACTGAAGCTTTCTTT
TRBJ2-3 | - | TRBD2 | TRBV5-1 | CASSLDRTSGGVTDTQYF | TGCGCCAGCAGCTTGGACAGGACTAGCGGGGGGGTAACAGATACGCAGTATTTT
TRBJ1-1 | - | - | TRBV5-1 | CASSWQARAKNTEAFF | TGCGCCAGCAGCTGGCAGGCCCGAGCTAAGAACACTGAAGCTTTCTTT
TRBJ1-6 | - | TRBD1 | TRBV7-6 | CASSQRTGVSNSPLHF | TGTGCCAGCAGCCAACGGACAGGAGTCTCGAATTCACCCCTCCACTTT
TRBJ1-2 | - | - | TRBV5-1 | CASSLERFNYGYTF | TGCGCCAGCAGCTTGGAACGGTTTAACTATGGCTACACCTTC
TRBJ2-7 | - | - | TRBV28 | CASLQGTTYEQYF | TGTGCCAGTCTTCAGGGGACGACTTACGAGCAGTACTTC
TRBJ2-1 | - | - | TRBV6-5 | CASQLGTQNEQFF | TGTGCCAGCCAGCTAGGGACTCAAAATGAGCAGTTCTTC
TRBJ2-1 | - | TRBD2 | TRBV10-3 | CAAGGRVNEQFF | TGTGCCGCCGGGGGGAGAGTTAATGAGCAGTTCTTC
TRBJ2-3 | - | TRBD1 | TRBV28 | CASSWLTGGDTDTQYF | TGTGCCAGCAGTTGGCTGACAGGGGGTGACACAGATACGCAGTATTTT
TRBJ2-7 | - | TRBD1 | TRBV7-9 | CASRRQGSYEQYF | TGTGCCAGCAGGAGACAGGGGTCCTACGAGCAGTACTTC
TRBJ2-2 | once | TRBD1 | TRBV7-9 | CASSLRDRGKTGELFF | TGTGCCAGCAGCCTCCGGGACAGGGGGAAAACCGGGGAGCTGTTTTTT
TRBJ2-6 | - | - | TRBV18 | CASSGASSGANVLTF | TGTGCCAGCTCTGGGGCATCCTCTGGGGCCAACGTCCTGACTTTC
TRBJ2-7 | - | - | TRBV6-5 | CASSVERGGEQYF | TGTGCCAGCAGCGTAGAGAGGGGAGGCGAGCAGTACTTC
TRBJ1-1 | - | - | TRBV18 | CASSPRQENTEAFF | TGTGCCAGCTCACCGAGACAGGAAAACACTGAAGCTTTCTTT
TRBJ2-5 | - | TRBD2 | TRBV25-1 | CASSPLAGQQETQYF | TGTGCCAGCAGTCCCCTAGCGGGACAGCAAGAGACCCAGTACTTC
TRBJ2-7 | - | - | TRBV7-9 | CASSQGFRYEQYF | TGTGCCAGCAGTCAGGGGTTCCGGTACGAGCAGTACTTC
TRBJ1-2 | - | - | TRBV12-3/TRBV12-4 | CASSSQGYGYTF | TGTGCCAGCAGTTCACAGGGCTATGGCTACACCTTC
TRBJ2-4 | - | TRBD1 | TRBV6-2/TRBV6-3 | CASSLDRGRAKNIQYF | TGTGCCAGCAGTCTCGACAGGGGAAGAGCCAAAAACATTCAGTACTTC
TRBJ1-1 | - | - | TRBV28 | CASTKGDTEAFF | TGTGCCAGCACCAAGGGGGACACTGAAGCTTTCTTT
TRBJ1-1 | - | - | TRBV21-1 | CASSQRTTNRVKNTEAFF | TGTGCCAGCAGCCAGAGGACCACTAACAGGGTGAAAAACACTGAAGCTTTCTTT
TRBJ1-2 | - | - | TRBV5-1 | CASSLGNQEMSGYTF | TGCGCCAGCAGCTTGGGCAACCAGGAAATGAGTGGCTACACCTTC
TRBJ2-3 | - | TRBD2 | TRBV13 | CASSPRGDTQYF | TGTGCCAGCAGCCCGCGGGGGGATACGCAGTATTTT
TRBJ2-4 | - | TRBD1 | TRBV28 | CASSSDRGRTKNIQYF | TGTGCCAGCAGTTCGGACAGGGGTAGGACCAAAAACATTCAGTACTTC
TRBJ1-3 | - | - | TRBV18 | CASSTDISGNTIYF | TGTGCCAGCTCAACGGACATCTCTGGAAACACCATATATTTT
TRBJ1-6 | - | TRBD1 | TRBV7-8 | CASSYGGQGGSPLHF | TGTGCCAGCAGCTACGGGGGACAGGGGGGTTCACCCCTCCACTTT
TRBJ2-5 | - | - | TRBV29-1 | CSGQGGETQYF | TGCAGCGGGCAGGGGGGAGAGACCCAGTACTTC
TRBJ1-6 | once | - | TRBV4-1 | CASSLGVPIHSYNSPLHF | TGCGCCAGCAGCCTAGGGGTCCCGATACACTCCTATAATTCACCCCTCCACTTT
TRBJ1-5 | few | - | TRBV9 | CASSVAPGDQPQHF | TGTGCCAGCAGCGTTGCCCCAGGGGACCAGCCCCAGCATTTT
TRBJ2-7 | - | - | TRBV11-1 | CASSLVRDYEQYF | TGTGCCAGCAGCTTGGTCAGGGACTACGAGCAGTACTTC
TRBJ1-4 | once | - | TRBV7-2 | CASSLGPDEKLFF | TGTGCCAGCAGCTTAGGGCCAGATGAAAAACTGTTTTTT
TRBJ1-5 | - | TRBD1 | TRBV15 | CATSAGSGTGVNQPQHF | TGTGCCACCAGCGCCGGCTCCGGGACAGGGGTCAATCAGCCCCAGCATTTT
TRBJ1-5 | - | - | TRBV3-1/TRBV3-2 | CASSLSSSNQPQHF | TGTGCCAGCAGCCTATCGTCTAGCAATCAGCCCCAGCATTTT
TRBJ1-2 | - | TRBD1 | TRBV19 | CASRSLRGDRIGYTF | TGTGCCAGTAGATCCCTCAGGGGGGACAGGATCGGCTACACCTTC
TRBJ2-1 | - | - | TRBV11-2 | CASSPGRGGRYNEQFF | TGTGCCAGCAGCCCTGGGCGCGGGGGCCGTTACAATGAGCAGTTCTTC
TRBJ2-3 | - | TRBD2 | TRBV27 | CASSILAGGPTDTQYF | TGTGCCAGCAGTATTCTAGCGGGGGGGCCCACAGATACGCAGTATTTT
TRBJ1-2 | - | - | TRBV6-5 | CASSRSSRGGYTF | TGTGCCAGCAGTCGGTCCTCACGCGGCGGCTACACCTTC
TRBJ1-3 | - | TRBD1 | TRBV3-1/TRBV3-2 | CASSPTQTPGGQGRNTIYF | TGTGCCAGCAGCCCGACCCAGACACCCGGGGGACAGGGTCGAAACACCATATATTTT
TRBJ2-6 | - | TRBD1 | TRBV9 | CASSYKGQLNGANVLTF | TGTGCCAGCAGCTATAAGGGACAGCTAAATGGGGCCAACGTCCTGACTTTC